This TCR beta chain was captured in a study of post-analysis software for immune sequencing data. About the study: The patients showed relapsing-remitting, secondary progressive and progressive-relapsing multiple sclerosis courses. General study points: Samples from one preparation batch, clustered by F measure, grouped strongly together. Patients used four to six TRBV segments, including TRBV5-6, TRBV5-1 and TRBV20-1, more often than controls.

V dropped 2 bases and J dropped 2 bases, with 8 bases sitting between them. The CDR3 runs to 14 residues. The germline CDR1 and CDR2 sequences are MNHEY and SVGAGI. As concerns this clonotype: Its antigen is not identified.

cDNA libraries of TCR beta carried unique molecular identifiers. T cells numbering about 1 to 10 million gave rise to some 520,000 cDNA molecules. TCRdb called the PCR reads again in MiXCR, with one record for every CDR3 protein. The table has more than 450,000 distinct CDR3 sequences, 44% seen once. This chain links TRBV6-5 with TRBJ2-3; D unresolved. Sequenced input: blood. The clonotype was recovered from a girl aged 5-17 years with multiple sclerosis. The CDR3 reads CASSYVAATDTQYF. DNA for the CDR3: TGTGCCAGCAGTTACGTCGCGGCCACAGATACGCAGTATTTT.